These 24 T cell receptor beta chains were all obtained from the same sample, sequenced in a study of beta chain features in type 1 diabetes (dated by TCRdb to the late 2010s). Study-wide findings and limitations: Type 1 diabetes patients showed a moderate but significant shortening of TCRB CDR3 length in all four CD4+ subsets.

Antigens for these TCRs are unknown. The receptor library was made with the immunoSEQ multiplex PCR assay. The entire amount of isolated RNA was reverse transcribed using the High Capacity cDNA Reverse Transcription Kit, so the sequenced TCRB transcripts were expressed ones. The clones in this table, taken by TCRdb from immuneACCESS, are in-frame only. Not every clone is retained; where verified, under half of the shortfall comes from an unresolved V gene, and the cause of the rest is unknown. The sample table shows 500,000 to 850,000 clones, and more than 12% are seen once. Approximately 0.043% of the sample rests with the top ten. Sequenced sample: naive CD4+ T cells from blood. The cell subset or site label for this specimen denotes: true naive CD4+ T cells. The origin of the receptors is a man between 18 and 35 years old with type 1 diabetes.

The table lists this clone with a few counts. The rearrangement uses TRBV2 and TRBJ1-2; the D gene is possibly TRBD1 (5 bases). From germline, CDR1 is SNHLY and CDR2 FYNNEI. Trimming removed 3 bases from V and 6 bases from J, with 17 bases in between. This CDR3 region has 15 residues. Written as DNA, the CDR3 is TGTGCCAGCAGTGATGGCCGAGGGGTAAAAAATGGCTACACCTTC. Amino acids: CASSDGRGVKNGYTF.

In its sample, this clone was seen a few times. The rearrangement joins TRBV7-9 to TRBJ2-1; tentative D call: TRBD2 (6 bases). The CDR3 loop spans 14 amino acids. Trimming left V 0 bases short and J 9 bases short, with 12 bases between. Looked up from germline, CDR1 is SEHNR and CDR2 is FQNEAQ (reference sequence). CDR3 loop: CASSLALGRVEQFF. DNA of the CDR3: TGTGCCAGCAGCTTAGCGCTCGGGAGAGTTGAGCAGTTCTTC.

This chain links TRBV7-3 with TRBJ2-5; D call uncertain. Looked up from germline, CDR1 is SGHTA and CDR2 is FQGTGA. V dropped 2 bases and J dropped 6 bases, with 16 bases sitting between them. This CDR3 has 15 residues. The CDR3 here is CASSLAADLGQTQYF. The DNA for the CDR3 is TGTGCCAGCAGCTTAGCGGCCGATCTCGGTCAGACCCAGTACTTC.

J is TRBJ2-3 and V is TRBV5-1; D possibly matches TRBD1 or TRBD2 (5 bases each). Germline V lookup: CDR1 SGHRS, CDR2 YFSETQ. The CDR3 is 17 amino acids. V was cut by 0 bases and J by 0 bases, with 14 bases left in between. The CDR3 sequence: CASSLEGRGTSTDTQYF. The CDR3 DNA sequence: TGCGCCAGCAGCTTGGAGGGACGCGGAACTAGCACAGATACGCAGTATTTT.

The chain is built from TRBV7-2 and TRBJ2-2; D may be TRBD2 (5 bases). Per germline, CDR1 SGHTA and CDR2 FQGNSA. This CDR3 is 13 amino acids long. Trimming cost V 5 bases and J 8 bases, with 12 bases left between them. CDR3 coding DNA: TGTGCCAGCAGCGTCACTAGTGCGGGGGAGCTGTTTTTT. Its protein is CASSVTSAGELFF.

The chain is built from TRBV7-2 and TRBJ2-5; the match to TRBD2 covers 7 bases. The germline CDR1 and CDR2 sequences are SGHTA and FQGNSA. V lost 1 base to trimming and J lost 0 bases; unmatched junction nucleotides: 5. This CDR3 has 16 residues. The CDR3 coding sequence is TGTGCCAGCAGCTTAGTTAGCGGGCCGTACCAAGAGACCCAGTACTTC. Its translation is CASSLVSGPYQETQYF.

The V and J genes are TRBV7-2 and TRBJ2-3, with TRBD2 matching over 9 bases. V gave up 3 bases and J gave up 6 bases; unmatched junction bases: 10. This CDR3 comprises 16 residues. In germline, CDR1 is SGHTA, CDR2 FQGNSA. CDR3 amino acids: CASSFVAGGPGDTQYF. The CDR3, as DNA: TGTGCCAGCAGCTTTGTGGCGGGGGGGCCAGGGGATACGCAGTATTTT.

This clone was seen a handful of times. The chain couples TRBV18 to TRBJ2-5, with D perhaps TRBD1 (5 bases). Trimming removed 2 bases at V and 4 bases at J, with 11 bases between. Germline CDR1 and CDR2: KGHSH and LQKENI. The CDR3 is 14 residues long. CDR3 nucleotides: TGTGCCAGCTCACCAGGGTTCCAGGGAGAGACCCAGTACTTC. Amino acid sequence: CASSPGFQGETQYF. The whole variable domain, filled in from reference TRBV18 and TRBJ2-5, reads NAGVMQNPRHLVRRRGQEARLRCSPMKGHSHVYWYRQLPEEGLKFMVYLQKENIIDESGMPKERFSAEFPKEGPSILRIQQVVRGDSAAYFCASSPGFQGETQYFGPGTRLLVL.

V and J are TRBV7-8 and TRBJ2-1, with 9 positions matching TRBD1. This CDR3 has 18 residues. Germline V gives CDR1 SGHVS, CDR2 FQNEAQ. V lost 5 bases and J lost 5; bases outside the gene matches: 16. CDR3 coding DNA: TGTGCCAGCAGCCCCCGGCCCCGGGGGACAGGGCTCCACAATGAGCAGTTCTTC. Its translation is CASSPRPRGTGLHNEQFF.

The DNA of the CDR3 is TGTGCCAGCAGCCCCCCCGCGGGGCCGGCCAAAAACATTCAGTACTTC. Protein sequence: CASSPPAGPAKNIQYF. The genes are TRBV7-8 and TRBJ2-4, with D possibly being TRBD2 (6 bases). The CDR3 consists of 16 residues. The V and J ends lost 5 bases and 1 base respectively, with 15 bases between them. Germline V gives CDR1 SGHVS, CDR2 FQNEAQ.

This clone showed up just a few times. This chain links TRBV2 with TRBJ1-6; D is uncertain. The length of the CDR3 is 11 residues. Germline V gene lookup returns CDR1 SNHLY and CDR2 FYNNEI. V dropped 4 bases and J dropped 8 bases, with 3 bases sitting between them. CDR3 DNA: TGTGCCAGCAGTGCGGATTCACCCCTCCACTTT. Encoded protein: CASSADSPLHF.

This chain uses TRBV5-1 with TRBJ2-3; D is undetermined. This CDR3 spans 12 amino acids. V lost 0 bases and J 6 bases, leaving 5 bases between the germline ends. In germline, CDR1 is SGHRS, CDR2 YFSETQ. The chain's CDR3 is CASSLEQDTQYF. The CDR3 DNA reads as TGCGCCAGCAGCTTGGAGCAGGATACGCAGTATTTT.

This clone was found a few times. The chain carries TRBV5-1 and TRBJ2-5; 11 positions match TRBD2. After removal of 4 bases from V and 5 bases from J, the junction contained 4 bases not matched to a gene. This CDR3 has 14 residues. Germline CDR1 is SGHRS and CDR2 is YFSETQ. CDR3 in DNA: TGCGCCAGCAGCCCGGGACTAGCGGTTGAGACCCAGTACTTC. This translates into CASSPGLAVETQYF.

V and J are TRBV30 and TRBJ2-1; 9 bases match TRBD2. V was pared by 5 bases and J by 5 bases, with 10 bases of the junction left unmatched. The CDR3 is 15 amino acids. Germline V lookup: CDR1 GTSNPN, CDR2 SVGIG (reference sequence). The CDR3 nucleotides are TGTGCCTGGGGATCCGGGACTAGCAAACACAATGAGCAGTTCTTC. Amino acids: CAWGSGTSKHNEQFF.

The chain combines TRBV6-5 with TRBJ2-7, with TRBD1 identical over 9 bases. The CDR3 is 16 residues long. Germline V lookup: CDR1 MNHEY, CDR2 SVGAGI. The V segment lost 0 bases and the J segment 2 bases; nucleotides outside the gene matches: 5. CDR3 in amino acids: CASSYSITGGAYEQYF. The CDR3 DNA reads as TGTGCCAGCAGTTACTCGATAACAGGGGGCGCCTACGAGCAGTACTTC.

Here the CDR3 reads CASSLRRRVANQPQHF. The CDR3 bases are TGTGCCAGCAGTTTGCGGAGAAGGGTAGCGAATCAGCCCCAGCATTTT. The chain carries TRBV28 and TRBJ1-5; no clear D. Trimming left V 3 bases short and J 4 bases short, with 16 bases between. The CDR3 runs 16 residues. Germline lookup yields CDR1 MDHEN and CDR2 SYDVKM.

The chain joins TRBV10-3 to TRBJ2-3; D remains ambiguous. Per the germline V gene, CDR1 is ENHRY and CDR2 is SYGVKD. The CDR3 runs 13 residues. Trimming left V 9 bases short and J 0 bases short, with 10 bases between. The CDR3 protein is CAMASLSTDTQYF. The CDR3 region has the DNA TGTGCCATGGCCTCCCTAAGCACAGATACGCAGTATTTT.

This clone was seen a few times. Different DNA sequences within this sample yield the same CDR3. This chain uses TRBV30 with TRBJ1-1; D not certain. V dropped 2 bases and J dropped 5 bases, with 12 bases sitting between them. Germline V gene data show CDR1 as GTSNPN and CDR2 as SVGIG (reference sequence). This CDR3 spans 13 amino acids. The CDR3 loop is CAWSTDRGTEAFF. In nucleotides, the CDR3 is TGTGCCTGGAGTACGGACCGTGGGACTGAAGCTTTCTTT.

There are a few counts of this clone. The chain joins TRBV7-2 to TRBJ2-7; no firm D call. Between the trimmed V and J ends, which lost 3 bases and 1 base, there was a span of 13 bases. This CDR3 is 15 amino acids long. Germline V gives CDR1 SGHTA, CDR2 FQGNSA. CDR3 amino acids: CASSFRGRRSYEQYF. Written as DNA, the CDR3 is TGTGCCAGCAGCTTTCGAGGCAGGCGGTCCTACGAGCAGTACTTC.

This chain connects TRBV5-1 to TRBJ1-5, with D unresolved. Trimming took 5 bases from V and 3 from J, leaving 9 bases between them. Germline V gene lookup returns CDR1 SGHRS and CDR2 YFSETQ. The CDR3 contains 13 residues. Written as DNA, the CDR3 is TGCGCCAGCAGGGCGATGGACAATCAGCCCCAGCATTTT. This encodes CASRAMDNQPQHF.

The rearrangement links TRBV19 to TRBJ2-1; the match to TRBD2 covers 9 bases. This CDR3 spans 14 amino acids. CDR1 and CDR2 (germline): LNHDA, SQIVND (reference sequence). V trimming: 8 bases; J trimming: 10 bases; junction bases outside the gene matches: 12. CDR3: CASGESGLASEQFF. In DNA, the CDR3 is TGTGCCAGTGGAGAGTCGGGACTAGCAAGCGAGCAGTTCTTC.

The chain couples TRBV29-1 to TRBJ1-1; no definite D call. This CDR3 contains 14 residues. The V gene's germline CDR1 is SQVTM and CDR2 ANQGSEA. The V end was cut by 1 base, the J end by 1 base, with 10 bases between. CDR3 sequence: CSVEGQDGNTEAFF. The CDR3 DNA is TGCAGCGTTGAAGGTCAGGACGGGAACACTGAAGCTTTCTTT.

This clone showed up just a few times. CDR3 loop: CASSPTSGGAHEQFF. The DNA of the CDR3 is TGTGCCAGCAGCCCGACTAGCGGGGGGGCCCATGAGCAGTTCTTC. The chain recombines TRBV7-3 with TRBJ2-1, with 14 bases aligning to TRBD2. The length of the CDR3 is 15 residues. V shed 5 bases, J shed 8 bases, and the junction held 5 bases outside the gene matches. Germline V gives CDR1 SGHTA, CDR2 FQGTGA.

This clone has just a few counts. CDR3 protein: CAWSVPITRYNEQFF. The CDR3 DNA reads as TGTGCCTGGAGTGTACCTATCACGAGATACAATGAGCAGTTCTTC. This chain joins TRBV30 and TRBJ2-1; D is unresolved. Germline CDR1 and CDR2: GTSNPN and SVGIG (reference sequence). The CDR3 spans 15 residues. V was shortened by 0 bases and J by 4 bases, with 13 bases between the two germline ends.